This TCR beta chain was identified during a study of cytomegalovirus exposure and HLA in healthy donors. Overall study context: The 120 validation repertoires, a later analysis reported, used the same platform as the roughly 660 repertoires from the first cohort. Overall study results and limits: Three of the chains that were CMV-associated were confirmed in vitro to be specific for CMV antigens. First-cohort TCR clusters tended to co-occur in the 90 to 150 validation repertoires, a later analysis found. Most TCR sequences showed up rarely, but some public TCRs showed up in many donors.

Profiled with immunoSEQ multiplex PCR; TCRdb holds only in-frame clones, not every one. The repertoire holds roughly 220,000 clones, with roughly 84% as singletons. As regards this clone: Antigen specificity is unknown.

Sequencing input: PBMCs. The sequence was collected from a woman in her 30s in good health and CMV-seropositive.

Here the CDR3 reads CASSWGHGSSYNEQFF. The CDR3 DNA reads TGTGCCAGCAGTTGGGGTCACGGGAGCTCCTACAATGAGCAGTTCTTC. J is TRBJ2-1 and V is TRBV27, with D perhaps TRBD2 (6 bases). Germline assignment: CDR1 MNHEY and CDR2 SMNVEV (reference sequence). V was trimmed by 4 bases and J by 0 bases, leaving 13 bases between them. This CDR3 has 16 amino acids.